Listed here are 20 T cell receptor beta chains from one sample, sequenced in a study of blood T cells in healthy people across ages. With a J-beta primer mix and a sample-barcoded 5' primer, a second PCR ran about 7 to 11 cycles. TCRdb used MiXCR to reprocess the 5' RACE reads, holding one entry per CDR3 protein. The repertoire holds 500,000 to 650,000 distinct CDR3 sequences, about 28% seen once, with about 3.9% in the top ten. These same records also appear under a second study, on T cells of mothers and their children.

Material for sequencing was blood. The receptors were gathered from a boy aged 2 to 10 in good health.

V is TRBV3-1 and J is TRBJ2-5; D call uncertain. TRBJ2-7 matches the DNA end more closely, so the J call is doubtful. Germline V lookup: CDR1 LGHDT, CDR2 YNNKEL (reference sequence). This CDR3 region has 14 residues. CDR3 in amino acids: CASSQDMRPYEQYF. The DNA for the CDR3 is TGTGCCAGCAGCCAAGATATGCGTCCCTACGAGCAGTACTTC.

A single count supports this clonotype. V is TRBV5-1 and J is TRBJ2-3, with 8 nucleotides matching TRBD1. CDR3 length: 16 residues. CDR1 is SGHRS and CDR2 is YFSETQ in the germline V gene. V dropped 5 bases and J dropped 2; count of bases not matched to a gene: 10. CDR3 bases: TGCGCCAGCAGACCCGGCCCGGACAGGGTCACAGATACGCAGTATTTT. The encoded protein is CASRPGPDRVTDTQYF.

This clonotype was detected many times. V is TRBV5-1 and J is TRBJ2-1; 14 bases map to TRBD2. Looked up from germline, CDR1 is SGHRS and CDR2 is YFSETQ. J lost 5 bases, V lost 3 bases, and 1 base had no gene match. This CDR3 contains 15 residues. CDR3 DNA sequence: TGCGCCAGCAGCTGGGGACTAGCGGGAGACAATGAGCAGTTCTTC. The encoded protein is CASSWGLAGDNEQFF.

This rearrangement joins TRBV7-9 to TRBJ2-7; weak D call: TRBD1 (6 bases). The CDR3 length is 15 residues. Germline loops: CDR1 SEHNR, CDR2 FQNEAQ (reference sequence). Trimming stripped 1 base from V and 3 bases from J, with 13 bases between. The CDR3 loop is CASSLVTGPDYEQYF. In nucleotides, the CDR3 is TGTGCCAGCAGCTTAGTGACAGGACCCGACTACGAGCAGTACTTC.

The chain employs TRBV7-2 and TRBJ1-5, with D perhaps matching TRBD1 (6 bases). The CDR3 loop spans 14 amino acids. The V and J ends lost 4 bases and 3 bases respectively, with 10 bases between them. The germline CDR1 and CDR2 sequences are SGHTA and FQGNSA. CDR3 protein: CASSSDRNNQPQHF. The DNA of the CDR3 is TGTGCCAGCAGCTCCGACAGGAACAATCAGCCCCAGCATTTT.

This clonotype was seen only a few times. V and J are TRBV4-1 and TRBJ2-5; D unclear. The last part of the DNA fits TRBJ2-1 better; the J call may be wrong. The CDR3 has 15 amino acids. CDR1 MGHRA and CDR2 YSYEKL come from the germline V gene. CDR3 in amino acids: CASSQEQTSRNEQFF. CDR3 in DNA: TGCGCCAGCAGCCAAGAACAGACGTCTCGCAATGAGCAGTTCTTC.

CDR3 sequence (DNA): TGCAGTGCTGTGGTCAGGGGCTACTATGGCTACACCTTC. Translation gives CSAVVRGYYGYTF. This sequence joins TRBV20-1 and TRBJ1-2; TRBD1 might be the D (6 bases). Germline assignment: CDR1 DFQATT and CDR2 SNEGSKA (reference sequence). The V and J ends lost 5 bases and 3 bases respectively, with 13 bases between them. This CDR3 has 13 amino acids.

The chain has TRBV7-9 and TRBJ1-5; no clear D gene. From germline, CDR1 is SEHNR and CDR2 FQNEAQ (reference sequence). The V end lost 2 bases, the J end lost 3 bases, and 8 bases lay between the germline ends. CDR3 length: 14 residues. The CDR3 region is CASSLHGDNQPQHF. The CDR3 bases are TGTGCCAGCAGCTTACACGGCGACAATCAGCCCCAGCATTTT.

V and J are TRBV15 and TRBJ2-4, with 10 bases fitting TRBD1. Trimming at V came to 4 bases and at J to 1 base, leaving 7 bases not matched to a gene. This CDR3 spans 17 amino acids. CDR1 and CDR2 from the germline V gene are LNHNV and YYDKDF (reference sequence). CDR3 sequence (DNA): TGTGCCACCAGCACCCTGACAGGGGGCAACGCCAAAAACATTCAGTACTTC. It translates to CATSTLTGGNAKNIQYF.

This clonotype was counted between two and nine times. This chain connects TRBV10-3 to TRBJ2-3, with 8 bases identical to TRBD2. CDR1 is ENHRY, CDR2 SYGVKD, per germline. The CDR3 loop spans 18 amino acids. The V segment lost 0 bases and the J segment 4 bases; nucleotides outside the gene matches: 12. The CDR3 DNA is TGTGCCATCAGTGAGTCTCTTTTTGGCGGGAGGATCCCAGATACGCAGTATTTT. Translated, it gives CAISESLFGGRIPDTQYF.

The rearrangement links TRBV7-6 to TRBJ2-7; 7 nucleotides agree with TRBD1. CDR3 size: 15 residues. The V segment lost 5 bases and the J segment 9 bases; nucleotides outside the gene matches: 16. The germline V gene has CDR1 SGHVS and CDR2 FNYEAQ. The CDR3 DNA follows: TGTGCCAGCAGCACCTACGGGACAGCCGCCCGCGGGCAGTACTTC. Its translation is CASSTYGTAARGQYF.

This clonotype has a handful of counts. The chain links TRBV20-1 to TRBJ2-3; no clear D gene. This CDR3 region has 14 residues. The V end lost 6 bases, the J end lost 0 bases, and 13 bases lay between the germline ends. Germline CDR1 is DFQATT and CDR2 is SNEGSKA (reference sequence). The DNA of the CDR3 is TGCAGTGCAAAGCCAATGACTAGCACAGATACGCAGTATTTT. As protein: CSAKPMTSTDTQYF.

This rearrangement joins TRBV6-5 to TRBJ2-6; 10 nucleotides agree with TRBD1. The length of the CDR3 is 19 residues. Germline trimming cut 4 bases from V and 2 bases from J; bases unmatched to any gene: 11. CDR1 and CDR2 from the germline V gene are MNHEY and SVGAGI. The chain's CDR3 is CASSSRFRDRGAGANVLTF. The CDR3 nucleotides are TGTGCCAGCAGTTCCCGGTTCAGGGACAGGGGCGCTGGGGCCAACGTCCTGACTTTC.

The chain links TRBV27 to TRBJ2-5; D is possibly TRBD2 (6 bases). CDR3 length: 13 amino acids. From germline, CDR1 is MNHEY and CDR2 SMNVEV (reference sequence). V was shortened by 8 bases and J by 5 bases, with 15 bases between the two germline ends. The CDR3 sequence: CASAGGNEETQYF. The CDR3 DNA reads TGTGCCAGCGCTGGGGGGAATGAGGAGACCCAGTACTTC.

This clonotype occurred a few times. The V and J genes are TRBV29-1 and TRBJ2-5; possibly TRBD2 for D (7 bases). The CDR3 is 15 amino acids. Germline CDR1 and CDR2: SQVTM and ANQGSEA. The CDR3 coding sequence is TGCAACGTCCGGCGGGGGCCCCTCTCAAAAGAGACCCAGTACTTC. This encodes CNVRRGPLSKETQYF.

With respect to this clonotype: The germline gene is not matched at one end of the junction; a read error may be the cause. V gene TRBV20-1 combines with J gene TRBJ2-6; a weak D match, TRBD1 (5 bases). Per the germline V gene, CDR1 is DFQATT and CDR2 is SNEGSKA (reference sequence). The CDR3 is 14 residues long. In DNA form, the CDR3 reads TGCAGTGCTAACGGCCGCTCTGGGGCCAAGGTCCTGACTTTC. It codes for CSANGRSGAKVLTF.

The rearrangement uses TRBV7-2 and TRBJ2-5; TRBD2 aligns across 10 bases. CDR3 length: 17 amino acids. The trim removed 5 bases at V and 3 bases at J, leaving 12 bases unmatched. In germline, CDR1 is SGHTA, CDR2 FQGNSA. The CDR3: CASSEYPGLAGEETQYF. DNA of the CDR3: TGTGCCAGCAGCGAATACCCGGGGCTAGCGGGAGAAGAGACCCAGTACTTC.

About this clonotype itself: At one end the junction does not follow the germline gene, possibly because of a read error. The V and J genes are TRBV6-6 and TRBJ2-1; perhaps D is TRBD1 or TRBD2 (6 bases each). The end of the DNA is better explained by TRBJ2-7, so the J call may be wrong. CDR3 length equals 12 residues. Germline lookup yields CDR1 MNHNY and CDR2 SVGAGI (reference sequence). The CDR3 here is CVSTGARYEQYF. In DNA, the CDR3 is TGTGTCAGCACGGGGGCGCGGTACGAGCAGTACTTC.

The table lists this clonotype with a few counts. CDR3 DNA: TGTGCCAGCAGCGTAGGAGGGACTAGAGGTGAGACCCAGTACTTC. As protein: CASSVGGTRGETQYF. V gene TRBV9 combines with J gene TRBJ2-5; 8 positions match TRBD2. Germline assignment: CDR1 SGDLS and CDR2 YYNGEE. V lost 0 bases, J lost 5 bases, and 6 bases stayed unmatched. The CDR3 has 15 amino acids.

This clonotype has only a few counts. This chain links TRBV5-1 with TRBJ1-1; tentatively, D is TRBD1 (6 bases). This CDR3 comprises 14 residues. CDR1 is SGHRS and CDR2 is YFSETQ in the germline V gene. Trimming stripped 3 bases from V and 2 bases from J, with 11 bases between. CDR3 DNA: TGCGCCAGCAGCTCAGGACAGATAAACACTGAAGCTTTCTTT. This codes for CASSSGQINTEAFF.